The clone carrying this TCR beta chain was picked up many times. No antigen is known for it. A sample-barcoded 5' primer and a J-beta primer mix were used in a second PCR of roughly 6 to 11 cycles. The template-switch adaptor, which had 12 random nucleotides, put a tag on each cDNA molecule. From the 5' RACE reads, TCRdb called clonotypes with MiXCR, one entry per CDR3 protein. This table holds around 1,700,000 distinct CDR3 sequences, approximately 30% found once. These data are taken from a study of blood T cells in healthy people across ages. The CDR3 sequence is 12 residues long. Trimming left V 0 bases short and J 8 bases short, with 5 bases between. Every donor contributed roughly 11 milliliters of peripheral blood by blood draw. General study results and limits: There was a strong correlation between TCR beta diversity and naive T cell percentage.

The sequenced sample consisted of blood. The chain carries TRBV12-3 or TRBV12-4 and TRBJ2-1; D could derive from TRBD1 or TRBD2 (5 bases each). This TCR was sampled from a woman under 40 in good health. In nucleotides, the CDR3 is TGTGCCAGCAGTTTAGCGGGGGATGAGCAGTTCTTC. This sequence encodes CASSLAGDEQFF.